What follows is one T cell receptor beta chain and its context. This specimen belongs to a study of blood T cell repertoires in COVID-19. As for the study in general: COVID-19 samples, acute and convalescent, were from the United States, Italy and Spain.

In the source study's methods: Estimates of nucleated cell counts were drawn from the amplification of reference gene primers. Assay: immunoSEQ multiplex PCR; the TCRdb copy retains only in-frame clones and omits some. V, J and clone size are taken as reported in that table, and D and trimming were inferred from the DNA itself. The table records over 85,000 clones, about 90% of them present only once. Germline V CDR1 and CDR2: SGHTA, FQGNSA. The CDR3 has 12 residues. V dropped 6 bases and J dropped 8; count of bases not matched to a gene: 4. The sequenced material came from peripheral blood. V gene TRBV7-2 combines with J gene TRBJ1-5; 7 positions agree with TRBD1. The receptor's source is a human donor in a cohort sampled during active COVID-19. The CDR3 is CASRATGEPQHF. CDR3 nucleotides: TGTGCCAGCAGAGCTACAGGGGAGCCCCAGCATTTT.